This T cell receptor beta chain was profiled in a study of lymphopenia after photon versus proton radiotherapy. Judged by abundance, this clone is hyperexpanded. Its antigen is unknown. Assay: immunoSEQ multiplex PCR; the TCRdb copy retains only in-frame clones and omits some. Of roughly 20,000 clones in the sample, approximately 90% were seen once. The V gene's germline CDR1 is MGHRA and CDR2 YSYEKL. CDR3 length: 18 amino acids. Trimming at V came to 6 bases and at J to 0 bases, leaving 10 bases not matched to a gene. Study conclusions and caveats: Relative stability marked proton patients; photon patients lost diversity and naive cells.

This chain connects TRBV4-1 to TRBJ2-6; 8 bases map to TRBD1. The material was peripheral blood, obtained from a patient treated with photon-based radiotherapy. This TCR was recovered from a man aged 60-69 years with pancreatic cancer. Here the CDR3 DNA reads TGCGCCAGCAGGGACAGGGAGAGCTCTACCTCTGGGGCCAACGTCCTGACTTTC. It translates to CASRDRESSTSGANVLTF.